This T cell receptor (beta chain) was sequenced in a study of cytomegalovirus exposure and HLA in healthy donors. It was with 60 Vbeta and 13 Jbeta primers that the PCR ran. Profiling relied on immunoSEQ multiplex PCR, and the TCRdb table lists in-frame clones only, not all of them. This table holds roughly 150,000 clones, about three quarters found once. Of note for this clone: The antigen remains undetermined.

Germline V lookup: CDR1 MNHEY, CDR2 SVGAGI. V was clipped by 2 bases and J by 2 bases, with 13 bases between them. The CDR3 has 15 residues. Study outcomes and limitations: Cytomegalovirus status was reportedly diagnosed by the classifier with high sensitivity and specificity.

Sequenced material: PBMCs. This TCR derives from a male donor in good health and CMV-seronegative. V is TRBV6-5 and J is TRBJ2-7; no firm D call. CDR3 nucleotides: TGTGCCAGCAGTTACCAATCAGGATTCCCCTACGAGCAGTACTTC. The encoded protein is CASSYQSGFPYEQYF.